This entry lists 10 T cell receptor beta chains sequenced from one sample in a study of cytomegalovirus exposure and HLA in healthy donors. 60 Vbeta and 13 Jbeta primers were used in PCR. Profiling relied on immunoSEQ multiplex PCR, and the TCRdb table lists in-frame clones only, not all of them. The repertoire holds about 100,000 clones, with approximately 79% as singletons. The sample was PBMCs. The receptor set was obtained from a woman between 35 and 50 years old in good health and CMV-seropositive.

The genes are TRBV6-1 and TRBJ1-1; 7 positions match TRBD1. Germline V gene lookup returns CDR1 MNHNS and CDR2 SASEGT. Trimming at V came to 6 bases and at J to 7 bases, leaving 8 bases not matched to a gene. The CDR3 sequence is 13 residues long. Here the CDR3 reads CASRQGGEGEAFF. As DNA, the CDR3 is TGTGCCAGCAGGCAGGGGGGAGAGGGTGAAGCTTTCTTT.

The sample holds a few counts of this clone. The genes are TRBV19 and TRBJ2-7, with 7 bases lining up with TRBD1. This CDR3 is 14 amino acids long. Losses at the gene ends were 5 bases for V and 3 bases for J; bases not matched to a gene: 7. CDR1 and CDR2 (germline): LNHDA, SQIVND (reference sequence). CDR3 sequence (DNA): TGTGCCAGTAGTGTTGCGACAGGGCACTACGAGCAGTACTTC. It encodes CASSVATGHYEQYF. Full variable domain (missing parts from reference TRBV19 and TRBJ2-7): DGGITQSPKYLFRKEGQNVTLSCEQNLNHDAMYWYRQDPGQGLRLIYYSQIVNDFQKGDIAEGYSVSREKKESFPLTVTSAQKNPTAFYLCASSVATGHYEQYFGPGTRLTVT.

The chain is built from TRBV7-3 and TRBJ2-3; D uncertain. V was clipped by 6 bases and J by 8 bases, with 15 bases between them. Germline assignment: CDR1 SGHTA and CDR2 FQGTGA. The CDR3 covers 13 residues. The CDR3 DNA sequence: TGTGCCAGCAGTCCTAGTTTTACGGGTACGCAGTATTTT. This sequence encodes CASSPSFTGTQYF.

The genes are TRBV5-4 and TRBJ2-7; TRBD1 matches at 7 bases. The V segment lost 4 bases and the J segment 2 bases; nucleotides outside the gene matches: 12. Per the germline V gene, CDR1 is SGHNT and CDR2 is YYREEE (reference sequence). CDR3 length: 16 residues. The CDR3 loop reads CASSGGQSHSTYEQYF. The CDR3 DNA reads as TGTGCCAGCAGCGGGGGACAGTCCCACTCAACCTACGAGCAGTACTTC.

The CDR3 sequence: CSVEGRGQWTEAFF. The CDR3 bases are TGCAGCGTTGAGGGCAGGGGGCAATGGACTGAAGCTTTCTTT. This rearrangement joins TRBV29-1 to TRBJ1-1; TRBD1 matches at 8 bases. J lost 5 bases, V lost 3 bases, and 8 bases had no gene match. The V gene's germline CDR1 is SQVTM and CDR2 ANQGSEA. The CDR3 runs to 14 residues. Full variable domain (remainder filled in from reference TRBV29-1 and TRBJ1-1): SAVISQKPSRDICQRGTSLTIQCQVDSQVTMMFWYRQQPGQSLTLIATANQGSEATYESGFVIDKFPISRPNLTFSTLTVSNMSPEDSSIYLCSVEGRGQWTEAFFGQGTRLTVV.

This clone has a handful of counts. The chain has TRBV6-5 and TRBJ1-4; 9 bases are shared with TRBD1. The CDR3 sequence is 13 residues long. The germline V gene has CDR1 MNHEY and CDR2 SVGAGI. The J segment lost 7 bases and the V segment lost 6 bases, leaving 3 bases of the junction unmatched. CDR3 sequence (DNA): TGTGCCAGCAGCATGACAGGGGGTGAAAAACTGTTTTTT. It is translated as CASSMTGGEKLFF.

The V and J genes are TRBV20-1 and TRBJ2-7; D gene uncertain. Germline CDR1 and CDR2: DFQATT and SNEGSKA (reference sequence). V shed 6 bases and J shed 4 bases, with 10 bases lying between them. The CDR3 has 11 amino acids. The CDR3: CSARQAYEQYF. The CDR3 nucleotides are TGCAGTGCCAGACAAGCATACGAGCAGTACTTC.

The J gene is TRBJ1-1, the V gene TRBV6-6; D remains unclear. Trimming left V 6 bases short and J 2 bases short, with 4 bases between. The V gene's germline CDR1 is MNHNY and CDR2 SVGAGI (reference sequence). The CDR3 loop spans 11 amino acids. The CDR3: CASRRNTEAFF. CDR3 DNA sequence: TGTGCCAGCAGGCGAAACACTGAAGCTTTCTTT.

The V gene is TRBV4-1, the J gene TRBJ2-2; weak D call: TRBD1 (5 bases). V was pared by 1 base and J by 5 bases, with 11 bases between. This CDR3 has 15 residues. From germline, CDR1 is MGHRA and CDR2 YSYEKL. The CDR3 DNA is TGCGCCAGCAGCCAAGGCCAGGGCTCTACCGGGGAGCTGTTTTTT. This translates into CASSQGQGSTGELFF.

The V call is TRBV7-9, the J call TRBJ2-5; 12 bases line up with TRBD2. Germline lookup yields CDR1 SEHNR and CDR2 FQNEAQ (reference sequence). This CDR3 comprises 16 residues. Losses at the gene ends were 1 base for V and 1 base for J; bases not matched to a gene: 1. The CDR3 region is CASSLGLAGAQETQYF. The CDR3 DNA follows: TGTGCCAGCAGCTTAGGACTAGCGGGGGCCCAAGAGACCCAGTACTTC.